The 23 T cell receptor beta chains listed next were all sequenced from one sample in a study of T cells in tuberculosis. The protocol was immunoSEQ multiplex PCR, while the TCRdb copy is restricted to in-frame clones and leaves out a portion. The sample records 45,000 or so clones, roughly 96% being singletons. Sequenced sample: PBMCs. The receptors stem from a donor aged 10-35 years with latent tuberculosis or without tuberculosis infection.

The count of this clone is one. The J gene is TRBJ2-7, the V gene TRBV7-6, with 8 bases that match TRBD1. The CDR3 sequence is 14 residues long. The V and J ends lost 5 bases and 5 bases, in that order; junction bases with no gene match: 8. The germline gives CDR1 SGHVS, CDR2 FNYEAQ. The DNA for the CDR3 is TGTGCCAGCAGCCCGGGACAGGCACCCCACGAGCAGTACTTC. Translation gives CASSPGQAPHEQYF.

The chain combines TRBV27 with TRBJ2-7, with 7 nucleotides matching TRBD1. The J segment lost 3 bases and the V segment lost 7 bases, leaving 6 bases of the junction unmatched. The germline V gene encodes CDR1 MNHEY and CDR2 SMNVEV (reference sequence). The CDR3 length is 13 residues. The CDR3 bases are TGTGCCAGCAACCGACAGGGTAGCTACGAGCAGTACTTC. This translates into CASNRQGSYEQYF.

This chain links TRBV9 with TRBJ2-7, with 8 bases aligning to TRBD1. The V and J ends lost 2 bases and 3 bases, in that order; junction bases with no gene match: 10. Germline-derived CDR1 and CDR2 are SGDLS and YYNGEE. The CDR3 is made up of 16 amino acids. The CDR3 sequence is CASSVGAAGGGYEQYF. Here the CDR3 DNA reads TGTGCCAGCAGCGTGGGGGCGGCAGGGGGCGGCTACGAGCAGTACTTC.

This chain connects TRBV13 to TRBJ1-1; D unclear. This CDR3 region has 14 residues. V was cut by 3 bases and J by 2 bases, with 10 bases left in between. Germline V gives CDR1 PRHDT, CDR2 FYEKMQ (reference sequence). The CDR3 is CASSFYTRNTEAFF. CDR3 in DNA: TGTGCCAGCAGCTTCTATACTCGTAACACTGAAGCTTTCTTT.

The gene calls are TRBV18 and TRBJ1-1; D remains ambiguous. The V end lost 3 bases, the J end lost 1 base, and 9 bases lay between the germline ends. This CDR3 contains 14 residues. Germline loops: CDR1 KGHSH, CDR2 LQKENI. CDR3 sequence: CASSPTTENTEAFF. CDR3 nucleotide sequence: TGTGCCAGCTCACCGACTACAGAGAACACTGAAGCTTTCTTT.

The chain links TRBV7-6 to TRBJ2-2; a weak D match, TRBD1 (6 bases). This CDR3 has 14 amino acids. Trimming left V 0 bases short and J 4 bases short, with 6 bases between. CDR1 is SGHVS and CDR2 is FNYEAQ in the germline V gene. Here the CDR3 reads CASSLARGTGELFF. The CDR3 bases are TGTGCCAGCAGCTTAGCCAGGGGCACCGGGGAGCTGTTTTTT.

The CDR3 is CARQGFLPGANVLTF. CDR3 nucleotides: TGTGCCAGACAGGGTTTTCTCCCTGGGGCCAACGTCCTGACTTTC. The J gene is TRBJ2-6, the V gene TRBV6-5; weak D call: TRBD1 (6 bases). The CDR3 contains 15 residues. Per germline, CDR1 MNHEY and CDR2 SVGAGI. V was pared by 9 bases and J by 2 bases, with 14 bases between.

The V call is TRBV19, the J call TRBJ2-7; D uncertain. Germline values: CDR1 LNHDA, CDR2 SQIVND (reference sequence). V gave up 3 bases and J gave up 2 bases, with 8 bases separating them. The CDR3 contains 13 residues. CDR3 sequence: CASSMADTYEQYF. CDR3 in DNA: TGTGCCAGTAGTATGGCAGATACCTACGAGCAGTACTTC.

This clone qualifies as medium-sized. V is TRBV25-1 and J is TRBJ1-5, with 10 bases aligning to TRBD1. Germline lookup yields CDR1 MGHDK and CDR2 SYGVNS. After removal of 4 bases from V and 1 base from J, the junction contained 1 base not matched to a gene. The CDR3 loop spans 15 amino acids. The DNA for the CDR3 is TGTGCCAGCAGTGGGGGACAGGGGAGCAATCAGCCCCAGCATTTT. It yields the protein CASSGGQGSNQPQHF.

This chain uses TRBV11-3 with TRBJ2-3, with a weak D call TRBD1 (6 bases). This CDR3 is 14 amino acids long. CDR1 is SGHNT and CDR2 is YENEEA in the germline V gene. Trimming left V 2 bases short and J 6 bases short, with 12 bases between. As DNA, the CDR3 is TGTGCCAGCAGCTTACGTGAAACAGGGGATACGCAGTATTTT. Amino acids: CASSLRETGDTQYF.

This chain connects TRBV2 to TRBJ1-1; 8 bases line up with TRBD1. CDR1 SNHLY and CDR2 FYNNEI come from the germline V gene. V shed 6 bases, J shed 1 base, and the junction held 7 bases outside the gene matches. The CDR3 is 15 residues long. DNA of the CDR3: TGTGCCAGCAGCGACGTTCAGGGGGCGAACACTGAAGCTTTCTTT. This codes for CASSDVQGANTEAFF.

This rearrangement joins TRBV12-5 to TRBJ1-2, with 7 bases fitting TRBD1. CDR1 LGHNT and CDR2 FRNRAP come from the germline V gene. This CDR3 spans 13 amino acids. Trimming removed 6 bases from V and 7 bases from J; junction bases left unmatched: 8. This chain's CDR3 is CASGQTGTTGYTF. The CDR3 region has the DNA TGTGCTAGTGGCCAGACAGGGACCACTGGCTACACCTTC.

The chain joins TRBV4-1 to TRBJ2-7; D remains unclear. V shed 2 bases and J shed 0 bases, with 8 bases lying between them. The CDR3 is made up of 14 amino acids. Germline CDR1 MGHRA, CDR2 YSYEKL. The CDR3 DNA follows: TGCGCCAGCAGCCAACCGCGGCGCTCCTACGAGCAGTACTTC. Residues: CASSQPRRSYEQYF.

This chain's CDR3 is CAWSVIMLRDRDPPNDSYEQYF. CDR3 bases: TGTGCCTGGAGTGTGATAATGTTGCGGGACAGAGATCCACCTAATGACTCCTACGAGCAGTACTTC. The J gene is TRBJ2-7, the V gene TRBV30; D may be TRBD1 (7 bases). This CDR3 comprises 22 residues. Germline V gene lookup returns CDR1 GTSNPN and CDR2 SVGIG (reference sequence). V lost 0 bases and J lost 0, with 33 bases in between.

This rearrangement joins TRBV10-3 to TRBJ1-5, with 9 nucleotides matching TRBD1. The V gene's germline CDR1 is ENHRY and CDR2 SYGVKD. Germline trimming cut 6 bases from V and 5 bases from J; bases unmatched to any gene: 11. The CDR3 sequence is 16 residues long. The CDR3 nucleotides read TGTGCCATCAGGGATACAGGGGGCAAGAGCGATCAGCCCCAGCATTTT. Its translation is CAIRDTGGKSDQPQHF.

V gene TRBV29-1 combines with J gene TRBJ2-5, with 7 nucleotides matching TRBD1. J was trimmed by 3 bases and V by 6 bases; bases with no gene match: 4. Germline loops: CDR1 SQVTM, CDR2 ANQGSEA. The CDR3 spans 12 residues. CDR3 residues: CSVGTVEETQYF. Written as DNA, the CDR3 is TGCAGCGTGGGGACAGTTGAAGAGACCCAGTACTTC.

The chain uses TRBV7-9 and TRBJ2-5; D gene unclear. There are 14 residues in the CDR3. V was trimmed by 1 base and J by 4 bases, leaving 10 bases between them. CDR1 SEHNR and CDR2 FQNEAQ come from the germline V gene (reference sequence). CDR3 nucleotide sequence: TGTGCCAGCAGCTTAGGAGTTAGTGCAGAGACCCAGTACTTC. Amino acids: CASSLGVSAETQYF.

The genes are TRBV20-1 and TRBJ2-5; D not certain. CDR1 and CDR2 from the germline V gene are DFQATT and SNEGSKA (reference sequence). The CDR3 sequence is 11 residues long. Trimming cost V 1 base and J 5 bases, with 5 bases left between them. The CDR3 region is CSARVDETQYF. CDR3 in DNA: TGCAGTGCTAGAGTAGATGAGACCCAGTACTTC.

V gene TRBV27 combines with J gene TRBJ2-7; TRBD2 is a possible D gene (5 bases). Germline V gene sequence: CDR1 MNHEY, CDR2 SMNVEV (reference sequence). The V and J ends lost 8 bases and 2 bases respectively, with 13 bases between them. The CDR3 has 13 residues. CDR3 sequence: CASGGPSTYEQYF. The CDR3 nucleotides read TGTGCCAGCGGCGGGCCATCAACCTACGAGCAGTACTTC.

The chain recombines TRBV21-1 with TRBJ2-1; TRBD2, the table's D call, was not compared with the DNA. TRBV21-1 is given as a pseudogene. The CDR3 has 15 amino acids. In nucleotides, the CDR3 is TGTGCCAGCAGGCTAGTGGGGGGGGTTTCTGGGATATTGTTCTTC. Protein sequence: CASRLVGGVSGILFF.

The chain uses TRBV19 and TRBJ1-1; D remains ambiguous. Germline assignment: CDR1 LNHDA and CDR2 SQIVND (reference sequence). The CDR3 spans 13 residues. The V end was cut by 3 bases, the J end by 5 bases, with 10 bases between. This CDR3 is CASSMGSGTEAFF. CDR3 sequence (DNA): TGTGCCAGTAGTATGGGGTCGGGGACTGAAGCTTTCTTT. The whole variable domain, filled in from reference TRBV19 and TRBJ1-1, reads DGGITQSPKYLFRKEGQNVTLSCEQNLNHDAMYWYRQDPGQGLRLIYYSQIVNDFQKGDIAEGYSVSREKKESFPLTVTSAQKNPTAFYLCASSMGSGTEAFFGQGTRLTVV.

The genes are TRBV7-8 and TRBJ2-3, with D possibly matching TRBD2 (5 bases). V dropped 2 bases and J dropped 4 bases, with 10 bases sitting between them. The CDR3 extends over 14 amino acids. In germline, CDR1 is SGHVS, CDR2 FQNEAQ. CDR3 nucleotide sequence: TGTGCCAGCAGCTTAAGGGTCGGGGCAGATACGCAGTATTTT. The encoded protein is CASSLRVGADTQYF.

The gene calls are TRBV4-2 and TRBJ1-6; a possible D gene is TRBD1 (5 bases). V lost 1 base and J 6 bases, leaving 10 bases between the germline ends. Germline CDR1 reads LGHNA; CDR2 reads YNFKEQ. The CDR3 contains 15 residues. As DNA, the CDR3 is TGTGCCAGCAGCCAAGCAACAGACAGTAATTCACCCCTCCACTTT. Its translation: CASSQATDSNSPLHF.